Judged by abundance, the clone carrying this T cell receptor (beta chain) is medium-sized. Its target is not known. Oncomine TCR Beta short-read sequencing was applied to DNA from cultured CD4+ T cells. TCRdb passed the PCR reads through MiXCR, listing each CDR3 protein once. Here the sample spans around 9,000 distinct CDR3 sequences, 30% to 35% being singletons. The V end was cut by 5 bases, the J end by 2 bases, with 13 bases between. CDR3 length: 15 residues. Germline V gives CDR1 SGHVS, CDR2 FQNEAQ. This sample is drawn from a study of vaccination and CD4 T cells after COVID-19. Indicated treatment: roughly ten-day PBMC culture with coronavirus spike peptide pools or control peptides (ViraFEST assay). It was before the COVID-19 pandemic (2011-2018) that the unexposed donor's CD4+ T cells were collected.

The TCR originated in a human donor in good health. Input material: CD4+ T cells from blood, cultured in vitro. This chain links TRBV7-8 with TRBJ1-5; D gene unclear. DNA for the CDR3: TGTGCCAGCAGCGGTGGGGTTACGGGCAATCAGCCCCAGCATTTT. Encoded protein: CASSGGVTGNQPQHF.